Listed below are T cell receptor beta chains from one sample, sequenced in a study of T cell changes during pregnancy in multiple sclerosis. The assay was immunoSEQ multiplex PCR, and TCRdb's table has in-frame clones only and misses some. This sample has about 56,000 clones, with about 91% found just once. The material was peripheral blood, obtained after pregnancy. The receptors come from a female donor with multiple sclerosis, enrolled in a pregnancy study. CDR3s include the opening cysteine and the closing phenylalanine or tryptophan. The D gene is left open where the match is weak. Not all rows give a size; the values are once, few, many and, for expanded clones, a class.

d_gene	v_gene	len	abundance	j_gene	CDR3nt	CDR3aa
TRBD1	TRBV10-1	15	few	TRBJ2-7	TGCGCCAGCAGTGAGTCGGGGACAGGGTTCTACGAGCAGTACTTC	CASSESGTGFYEQYF
TRBD2	TRBV9	16	NA	TRBJ2-5	TGTGCCAGCAGCCCTGGGACTAGCCTGTACCAAGAGACCCAGTACTTC	CASSPGTSLYQETQYF
TRBD2	TRBV7-2	13	once	TRBJ2-3	TGTGCCAGCAGCTCAGCGGGGGGAGATACGCAGTATTTT	CASSSAGGDTQYF
NA	TRBV6-5	14	few	TRBJ1-4	TGTGCCAGCAGTTACGGGCAGTCATATGAAAAACTGTTTTTT	CASSYGQSYEKLFF
TRBD1	TRBV5-4	14	few	TRBJ1-1	TGTGCCAGCAGCCTGGACAGGGGATCGTCTGAAGCTTTCTTT	CASSLDRGSSEAFF
TRBD1	TRBV7-3	13	NA	TRBJ1-1	TGTGCCAGCAGCTCCCTTGGACAGGGCGTCGCTTTCTTT	CASSSLGQGVAFF
NA	TRBV5-1	14	NA	TRBJ2-5	TGCGCCAGCAGCTTGGTGTCAGGGCAAGAGACCCAGTACTTC	CASSLVSGQETQYF
TRBD1	TRBV6-1	14	NA	TRBJ1-1	TGTGCCAGCAGTGAAGGGGGGACAGAATCTGAAGCTTTCTTT	CASSEGGTESEAFF
TRBD1	TRBV7-9	15	once	TRBJ2-7	TGTGCCAGCAGCCCACGGACAGGGGGCTTAGTAGAGCAGTACTTC	CASSPRTGGLVEQYF
NA	TRBV5-5	13	NA	TRBJ2-3	TGTGCCAGCAGCTTCCCCTCGGGAGATACGCAGTATTTT	CASSFPSGDTQYF
TRBD1	TRBV6-5	14	NA	TRBJ1-6	TGTGCCAGCAGTGTTACAGGGGTCAATTCACCCCTCCACTTT	CASSVTGVNSPLHF
NA	TRBV14	13	medium-sized	TRBJ1-2	TGTGCCAGCAGCCAAGGACAGAACTATGGCTACACCTTC	CASSQGQNYGYTF
NA	TRBV7-6	13	NA	TRBJ1-1	TGTGCCAGCAGCCCCCGGGGGTTCACTGAAGCTTTCTTT	CASSPRGFTEAFF
TRBD2	TRBV7-9	16	NA	TRBJ2-1	TGTGCCAGCAGCTTAGGTATGGGACTAGAGTACAATGAGCAGTTCTTC	CASSLGMGLEYNEQFF
NA	TRBV28	11	NA	TRBJ1-2	TGTGCCAGCAGTTCGGTTTATGGCTACACCTTC	CASSSVYGYTF